What follows are 24 T cell receptor beta chains derived from one specimen sequenced in a study of monozygotic twins with inflammatory bowel disease. TCRdb re-called the 5' RACE reads, yielding one record per CDR3 amino acid sequence without DNA. The table counts under 150,000 distinct CDR3 sequences; less than 3% lies in the top ten. Specimen: blood. These receptors all stem from a human donor with ulcerative colitis or Crohn's disease, or a healthy co-twin of an affected twin (not recorded which).

V gene TRBV5-1 combines with J gene TRBJ1-4. Germline V lookup: CDR1 SGHRS, CDR2 YFSETQ. There are 14 residues in the CDR3. The CDR3 loop reads CASSLGGIDEKLFF.

The J gene is TRBJ1-6, the V gene TRBV13. This CDR3 spans 17 amino acids. Germline values: CDR1 PRHDT, CDR2 FYEKMQ (reference sequence). CDR3 sequence: CASSSDGRLAYNSPLHF.

The chain uses TRBV6-5 and TRBJ2-6. The CDR3 spans 13 residues. Looked up from germline, CDR1 is MNHEY and CDR2 is SVGAGI. The CDR3 is CASSYGGANVLTF.

The chain uses TRBV5-1 and TRBJ2-3; TCRdb's D gene call, TRBD1, goes unchecked for lack of DNA. The germline V gene encodes CDR1 SGHRS and CDR2 YFSETQ. This CDR3 comprises 15 residues. The CDR3 reads CASSLVPGSTDTQYF.

The CDR3 reads CATSTTKANTGELFF. This chain uses TRBV24-1 with TRBJ2-2. Germline CDR1 reads KGHDR; CDR2 reads SFDVKD. This CDR3 comprises 15 residues.

The V gene is TRBV6-1, the J gene TRBJ1-5. The CDR3 runs 15 residues. Germline V gene lookup returns CDR1 MNHNS and CDR2 SASEGT. The CDR3 loop reads CASSAQSDLNQPQHF.

CDR3 residues: CASSGGLSNTDTQYF. The rearrangement uses TRBV27 and TRBJ2-3; TCRdb reports TRBD1, a call that lacks DNA to check it against. The CDR3 covers 15 residues. Germline lookup yields CDR1 MNHEY and CDR2 SMNVEV (reference sequence).

This sequence joins TRBV20-1 and TRBJ2-1; the D call of TRBD1 rests on TCRdb alone, since no DNA is present to check it. The germline gives CDR1 DFQATT, CDR2 SNEGSKA (reference sequence). CDR3 size: 16 residues. CDR3 sequence reads: CSARLGQGAGVNEQFF.

This rearrangement joins TRBV18 to TRBJ1-2. Germline assignment: CDR1 KGHSH and CDR2 LQKENI. This CDR3 region has 14 residues. The CDR3 sequence: CASSPGLANYGYTF.

The chain links TRBV5-1 to TRBJ1-1; TCRdb gives TRBD1 as the D gene, but with no DNA this cannot be confirmed. CDR1 is SGHRS, CDR2 YFSETQ, per germline. CDR3 length equals 14 residues. CDR3 residues: CASSLLVPGTEAFF.

This chain links TRBV6-5 with TRBJ1-2. This CDR3 comprises 16 residues. Per germline, CDR1 MNHEY and CDR2 SVGAGI. The CDR3 protein is CASSYLGGSASYGYTF.

V gene TRBV7-9 combines with J gene TRBJ2-4; lacking DNA, the TRBD1 call made by TCRdb goes unchecked. This CDR3 has 17 amino acids. CDR1 and CDR2 (germline): SEHNR, FQNEAQ (reference sequence). The CDR3 protein is CASSLDTGSIPENIQYF.

The chain joins TRBV10-2 to TRBJ2-3; TCRdb picks TRBD2, but there is no DNA to check that call. The CDR3 consists of 17 residues. Germline values: CDR1 WSHSY, CDR2 SAAADI. CDR3 sequence reads: CASSESALLAGSDMQYF.

The rearrangement uses TRBV5-1 and TRBJ2-1; lacking DNA, the TRBD2 call made by TCRdb goes unchecked. The CDR3 runs to 15 residues. Germline V gene data show CDR1 as SGHRS and CDR2 as YFSETQ. CDR3 sequence reads: CASRTSGGGYNEQFF.

The V gene is TRBV18, the J gene TRBJ2-7; TCRdb designates TRBD2, a call that cannot be tested without DNA. The CDR3 contains 15 residues. Germline V gene data show CDR1 as KGHSH and CDR2 as LQKENI. The chain's CDR3 is CASSPLLGDGNEQYF.

The CDR3 sequence is CASTHRGMNTEAFF. The J gene is TRBJ1-1, the V gene TRBV6-1; no DNA is available, so the TRBD1 call from TCRdb remains unchecked. The CDR3 has 14 amino acids. CDR1 and CDR2 (germline): MNHNS, SASEGT.

The chain recombines TRBV5-1 with TRBJ2-1; TCRdb picks TRBD1, but there is no DNA to check that call. The CDR3 totals 15 residues. Per germline, CDR1 SGHRS and CDR2 YFSETQ. CDR3 protein: CASSLVGDPNNEQFF.

The rearrangement uses TRBV7-2 and TRBJ2-3. In germline, CDR1 is SGHTA, CDR2 FQGNSA. CDR3 size: 13 residues. CDR3 region: CASSVSHTDTQYF.

The V call is TRBV5-1, the J call TRBJ2-1; TCRdb's D call, TRBD1, is unchecked because there is no DNA. The CDR3 totals 14 residues. Germline CDR1 SGHRS, CDR2 YFSETQ. The CDR3 region is CASSFGTGDNEQFF.

The chain carries TRBV20-1 and TRBJ1-3. CDR1 is DFQATT and CDR2 is SNEGSKA in the germline V gene (reference sequence). This CDR3 contains 14 residues. CDR3: CSAHKDLPQNTIYF.

This chain links TRBV7-3 with TRBJ2-5; TCRdb's D gene call, TRBD2, goes unchecked for lack of DNA. The germline V gene encodes CDR1 SGHTA and CDR2 FQGTGA. The CDR3 runs 14 residues. Here the CDR3 reads CASSLSSGQETQYF.

This chain uses TRBV24-1 with TRBJ1-3. The CDR3 runs 15 residues. Germline loops: CDR1 KGHDR, CDR2 SFDVKD. CDR3: CATSDLGDPGNTIYF.

This sequence joins TRBV6-5 and TRBJ1-6; no DNA is available, so the TRBD1 call from TCRdb remains unchecked. CDR1 is MNHEY and CDR2 is SVGAGI in the germline V gene. The CDR3 spans 16 residues. The chain's CDR3 is CASSYSPTASSGPLHF.

V and J are TRBV7-3 and TRBJ2-3; the D call from TCRdb, TRBD2, cannot be confirmed without DNA. Germline V gives CDR1 SGHTA, CDR2 FQGTGA. The CDR3 covers 17 residues. The CDR3 sequence is CASSSLPGGPLTDTQYF.